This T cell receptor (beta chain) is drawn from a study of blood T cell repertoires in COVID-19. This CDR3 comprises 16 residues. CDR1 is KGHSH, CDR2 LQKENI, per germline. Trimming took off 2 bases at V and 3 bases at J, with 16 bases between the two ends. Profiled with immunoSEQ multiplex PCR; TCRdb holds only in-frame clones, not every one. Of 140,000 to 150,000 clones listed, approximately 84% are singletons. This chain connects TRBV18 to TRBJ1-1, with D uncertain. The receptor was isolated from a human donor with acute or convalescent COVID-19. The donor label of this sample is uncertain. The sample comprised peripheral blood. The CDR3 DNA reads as TGTGCCAGCTCACCAAGGGAGAATCGTGGGGACACTGAAGCTTTCTTT. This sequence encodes CASSPRENRGDTEAFF.